This is a list of T cell receptor beta chains from one sample in a study of regulatory dendritic cells for organ transplantation. The antigens of these receptors remain unknown. Profiling relied on immunoSEQ multiplex PCR, and the TCRdb table lists in-frame clones only, not all of them. The data show tens of thousands of clones, 85% seen once. Sequencing was carried out using naive CD4+ T cells from blood cultured with dendritic cells. All receptors come from a human donor in good health. Each CDR3 is given without its conserved first and last residue.

J gene: TRBJ1-2; V gene: TRBV7-9; CDR3 protein: ASSLAPQDYGYT
J gene: TRBJ1-6; V gene: TRBV30; CDR3 protein: AWRAGVPSPLH
J gene: TRBJ2-3; V gene: TRBV11-3; CDR3 protein: ASSLEGPQY
J gene: TRBJ1-5; V gene: TRBV30; CDR3 protein: AWSERGPQH
J gene: TRBJ2-2; V gene: TRBV9; CDR3 protein: ASSDGGELF
J gene: TRBJ2-7; V gene: TRBV6-6; CDR3 protein: ASSRTSSEQY
J gene: TRBJ2-7; V gene: TRBV20-1; CDR3 protein: SSGTSKQY
J gene: TRBJ2-1; V gene: TRBV5-8; CDR3 protein: ASSFEVSLSSYNEQF
J gene: TRBJ2-3; V gene: TRBV7-9; CDR3 protein: ASSLGSLVTDTQY
J gene: TRBJ2-7; V gene: TRBV7-8; CDR3 protein: ASSLFGGGPSYEQY
J gene: TRBJ1-3; V gene: TRBV7-2; CDR3 protein: ASIQEGLGNTIY
J gene: TRBJ1-5; V gene: TRBV6-5; CDR3 protein: ASSYFGPNQPQH
J gene: TRBJ1-2; V gene: TRBV28; CDR3 protein: ASGQGEVSYT
J gene: TRBJ2-2; V gene: TRBV18; CDR3 protein: ASSQGTGGTGELF
J gene: TRBJ1-4; V gene: TRBV5-1; CDR3 protein: ASSLERDNEKLF
J gene: TRBJ2-7; V gene: TRBV29-1; CDR3 protein: SVAGTGGIDEQY
J gene: TRBJ1-5; V gene: TRBV5-8; CDR3 protein: ASSPVRVVSNQPQH
J gene: TRBJ1-3; V gene: TRBV5-5; CDR3 protein: ASSSDRGVGNTIY
J gene: TRBJ1-1; V gene: TRBV19; CDR3 protein: ASSILERRTEAF
J gene: TRBJ2-5; V gene: TRBV6-5; CDR3 protein: ASSYPGTGGRETQY
J gene: TRBJ1-3; V gene: TRBV9; CDR3 protein: ASSVDVNSGNTIY
J gene: TRBJ2-1; V gene: TRBV4-3; CDR3 protein: ASSLWTSGGVGRNEQF
J gene: TRBJ1-3; V gene: TRBV11-2; CDR3 protein: ASSLNINRAGNTIY
J gene: TRBJ2-7; V gene: TRBV7-9; CDR3 protein: ASSPPSYEQY
J gene: TRBJ2-7; V gene: TRBV5-1; CDR3 protein: ASSDGTDYEQY
J gene: TRBJ1-3; V gene: TRBV9; CDR3 protein: ASSVGKGVSGNTIY
J gene: TRBJ2-3; V gene: TRBV30; CDR3 protein: AWSQPSQPDTQY
J gene: TRBJ1-3; V gene: TRBV7-2; CDR3 protein: ASSSILGNTIY
J gene: TRBJ2-5; V gene: TRBV7-2; CDR3 protein: ASSFWEETQY
J gene: TRBJ2-3; V gene: TRBV7-2; CDR3 protein: ASSDGGPGTDTQY
J gene: TRBJ2-7; V gene: TRBV27; CDR3 protein: ASSLLGGSDEQY
J gene: TRBJ2-5; V gene: TRBV2; CDR3 protein: AEKTGRTQETQY
J gene: TRBJ1-1; V gene: TRBV19; CDR3 protein: ASSIRNTEAF
J gene: TRBJ1-6; V gene: TRBV5-8; CDR3 protein: ASSLYSGGGSSPLH
J gene: TRBJ1-6; V gene: TRBV21-1; CDR3 protein: ASRSPLH
J gene: TRBJ2-7; V gene: TRBV5-1; CDR3 protein: ASSFGGMYEQY
J gene: TRBJ2-1; V gene: TRBV30; CDR3 protein: AWSVLNTYNEQF
J gene: TRBJ1-5; V gene: TRBV28; CDR3 protein: ASASVGRLWEPQH
J gene: TRBJ1-1; V gene: TRBV30; CDR3 protein: AWLPGHRNTEAF
J gene: TRBJ1-6; V gene: TRBV6-5; CDR3 protein: ASKDSFNSPLH
J gene: TRBJ2-5; V gene: TRBV6-6; CDR3 protein: ASSFSSGGETQY
J gene: TRBJ2-5; V gene: TRBV10-3; CDR3 protein: AIILRLYTGGKETQY
J gene: TRBJ1-5; V gene: TRBV21-1; CDR3 protein: ARDRRGYSNQPQH
J gene: TRBJ2-3; V gene: TRBV10-3; CDR3 protein: AISEGQGTDTQY
J gene: TRBJ2-7; V gene: TRBV7-2; CDR3 protein: ASSLERGTYEQY
J gene: TRBJ1-2; V gene: TRBV18; CDR3 protein: ASSPPSVGQENGYT
J gene: TRBJ2-5; V gene: TRBV28; CDR3 protein: ASHSNLETQY
J gene: TRBJ1-1; V gene: TRBV7-2; CDR3 protein: ASSPPSFKAF
J gene: TRBJ2-3; V gene: TRBV6-1; CDR3 protein: ASSGLSNTQY
J gene: TRBJ1-1; V gene: TRBV14; CDR3 protein: ASSQGTDYTEAF